The clone carrying this TCR beta chain has more than one count but fewer than ten. The sample is drawn from a study of T-cell reconstitution after alpha-beta-depleted transplantation in children. The CDR3 loop spans 15 amino acids. Trimming cost V 5 bases and J 5 bases, with 17 bases left between them. Germline V gene data show CDR1 as LNHNV and CDR2 as YYDKDF (reference sequence). As it was prepared, the TCRbeta library received unique molecular identifiers. TCRdb called the PCR reads again in MiXCR, with one record for every CDR3 protein. The profile covers about 460,000 distinct CDR3 sequences, with roughly an eighth appearing a single time and around 5.8% taken by the ten largest.

This clonotype was sampled from a human donor who donated a stem cell graft to a child with combined immunodeficiency. V and J are TRBV15 and TRBJ2-3; D perhaps matches TRBD2 (6 bases). The source material was PBMCs from the stem cell graft donor, sampled from the stem cell graft. The CDR3 nucleotides are TGTGCCACCAGCTGGTCGGGGGTTTGGCAAGATACGCAGTATTTT. Translation: CATSWSGVWQDTQYF. The complete variable domain, with remaining parts taken from reference TRBV15 and TRBJ2-3, reads DAMVIQNPRYQVTQFGKPVTLSCSQTLNHNVMYWYQQKSSQAPKLLFHYYDKDFNNEADTPDNFQSRRPNTSFCFLDIRSPGLGDTAMYLCATSWSGVWQDTQYFGPGTRLTVL.